This T cell receptor (beta chain) was recovered during a study of cytomegalovirus exposure and HLA in healthy donors (dated by TCRdb to 2015 to 2018). A note on the overall study: An earlier analysis of 550 to 700 of the donors reported 250 to 300 Gb of sequence data and around 110 million unique TCR beta sequences from roughly 180 million T cells. An early release covering 500 to 750 HLA-typed donors comprised about 290 gigabases of sequencing data and tens of millions of unique TCR sequences. Of the roughly 400 genotyped donors, approximately 82% fell in the genetic ancestry cluster associated with self-reported Caucasian donors. The study aimed to test whether signatures of past pathogen exposure could be identified by cataloging public T cell receptors. Using immunosequencing, the study profiled T cell repertoires from some 670 subjects and related those repertoires to cytomegalovirus serostatus. Along with the roughly 670-subject first cohort, a separate validation cohort of some 130 different subjects was used. To predict cytomegalovirus infection status, the study combined high-throughput TCR immunosequencing, statistical association of individual TCRs with disease status, and machine learning. To study patterns of TCR occurrence, a later analysis re-analyzed previously published TCR beta repertoires from 666 donors and added high-resolution HLA genotyping. Rather than drawing on any new phenotypic data, the later analysis identified candidate immune exposures from TCR beta sequences and the way those sequences occurred across donors. An earlier analysis of 587 of the donors used high-throughput TCR beta sequencing to judge whether each TCR beta V gene segment behaved as functional or pseudogenic. Donor age, sex, ethnicity and CMV serostatus were compiled alongside the repertoire data. A later genetic analysis used genome-wide SNP genotypes for about three fifths of the 666 donors, treating that subset as a discovery cohort. All discovery cohort repertoires had been generated on a single sequencing platform. Both class I and class II loci were covered by HLA typing, at four-digit resolution. The number of donors typed differed by locus, with roughly 620-630 for A, B, C, DRB1 and DQB1, 522 for DQA1, 600 to 610 for DPA1, and around 450 for DPB1. Because of strong linkage in the cohort, roughly 5 DR-DQ haplotypes were treated as single units for association and clustering. Among approximately 370 genotyped donors of the cohort, an average of about 240,000 unique TCR beta nucleotide sequences was sequenced per donor, of which approximately 18% were non-productive. General study outcomes and caveats: When HLA alleles, especially DR and DQ, strongly co-occurred, attributing TCR associations to individual alleles was difficult. Correlated functional status among segregating V segments might reflect linkage disequilibrium, but an unknown experimental factor could not be ruled out. A further reported finding was that TCR beta sequences accurately predicted the HLA-A and HLA-B alleles for most subjects in the first cohort. Presence/absence analyses assumed roughly uniform sequencing depth across donors, an assumption that may not hold. According to a later analysis, most CMV-associated TCR beta chains appeared to be HLA-restricted, and the HLA associations seemed to be driven largely by CMV exposure. Because HLA typing was unavailable for some donors at each locus, only the typed subset was used in association tests. The sequencing pipeline was judged likely to have produced a cluster of highly shared sequence variants as a technical artifact. In a later analysis, the rate of TCR association differed among HLA loci, with DRB1 alleles having the most associated TCRs and HLA-C alleles having the fewest. According to the authors, the approach could potentially be generalized to other disease states and immunological phenotypes. Three of the identified cytomegalovirus-associated TCR beta chains were confirmed in vitro to be specific for cytomegalovirus antigens. In a later analysis, several top co-occurrence clusters were reported to appear linked to parvovirus B19, influenza, CMV and Epstein-Barr virus. Cytomegalovirus status was reported to be diagnosed by the classifier with high specificity and sensitivity in both the original and validation cohorts. In a later analysis, around 17,000 TCR beta sequences were associated with specific HLA alleles at a false discovery rate of 0.05. Only TCR beta chains were sequenced in this cohort, and the absence of alpha or paired-chain data limited detectable features. An earlier analysis of 587 of the donors showed that most TCR beta V segments appeared in productive rearrangements either about 87% or about 30% of the time, which broadly matched IMGT annotations. In a later analysis, HLA-associated TCR beta chains showed more clonal expansion and lower generation probabilities than non-associated chains that were equally common. A later genetic analysis associated a missense DCLRE1C variant with V-gene and J-gene trimming of TCR beta chains, and an independent cohort replicated the association. The earlier analysis of a few hundred of the donors excluded about 16 rarely observed V segments, including chromosome 9 orphons, because counts were too low. Some IMGT-functional V segments, including TRBV6-2 and TRBV6-3, could not be told apart with the 87-base-pair reads, so those segments were excluded. According to a later genetic analysis, donors in an Asian-associated ancestry cluster had fewer N-insertions in productive TCRs than the roughly 660-donor mean. In the study, about 150 TCR beta chains were listed as associated with cytomegalovirus. Most TCR sequences were observed very rarely across donors, whereas some public TCRs were present in many individuals. Immune exposure information for the cohort was limited to CMV serostatus.

Of note for this clone: The antigen it recognizes is unknown. The input lacks base qualities; no much larger clone sits a single base away.

Receptor amplification or capture employed the immunoSEQ multiplex PCR assay. For the multiplex PCR, a mixture combining 60 forward primers for TCR Vbeta segments and 13 reverse primers for TCR Jbeta segments was used. The CDR3 region of rearranged TCR beta genes was amplified from genomic DNA by a multiplex PCR assay. The Illumina HiSeq System was used to sequence the amplified TCR beta libraries as 87-base-pair reads. The original pipeline was this. In a later analysis, some 80 million unique TCR beta chains were counted across the 666 repertoires, and around 10 million of these chains were shared by at least two donors. Raw reads were error-corrected and collapsed into unique sequences with a nearest-neighbor algorithm that merged closely related sequences to remove PCR and sequencing errors. V, D and J gene segments were assigned by aligning CDR3 sequences to IMGT reference sequences. For a sequence to be retained, a match of at least six nucleotides was required to both a V gene segment and a J gene segment. A rearrangement was called productive if the CDR3 had no stop codons and remained in frame with V and J, and every other rearrangement was called non-productive. Following IMGT convention, CDR3 was defined as the stretch from the second conserved V-encoded cysteine up to the conserved J-encoded phenylalanine. The earlier analysis of about 530 of the donors excluded any sequence lacking an unambiguous match to a single V gene segment. An earlier analysis of 587 of the donors classified V segments as functional when productive rearrangements were above 56.7% and as segregating when the standard deviation between donors was above 5%. A statistical classification framework was developed to diagnose cytomegalovirus status using the catalog of TCR beta chain sequences. In a later analysis, V and J genes were assigned by comparing TCR nucleotide sequences against IMGT/GENE-DB human TR gene sequences. A later analysis assigned CDR3 sequences and most-parsimonious VDJ recombination scenarios with the TCRdist pipeline. In a later analysis, each TCR beta chain was defined by its CDR3 amino acid sequence together with its V-gene family, and reads without a unique V-gene family were excluded. To address suspected cross-contamination and a sequencing artifact, a later analysis removed roughly 580 highly shared, low-generation-probability nucleotide sequences. In a later analysis, a clonal expansion index was calculated for each public chain from normalized within-repertoire ranks of inferred template counts. In a later analysis, generation probabilities were computed using a VDJ recombination model fitted to out-of-frame rearrangements, and the results were checked against IGoR. In a later analysis, TCR-TCR, TCR-HLA and TCR-CMV co-occurrence was scored with hypergeometric tests, and a repertoire-size bias correction was applied to TCR pairs. To estimate false discovery rates, a later analysis permuted the HLA or CMV assignments 20 times. In a later analysis, co-occurring TCRs were grouped with DBSCAN, and TCRdist sequence similarity was added when clustering was performed within HLA-allele-positive subsets. For co-occurrence clustering, repertoires with fewer than 30,000 or more than 120,000 public chains were excluded, along with 4 to 6 repertoires with anomalous nucleotide sharing. TCRdb mirrors the immuneACCESS table, restricted to in-frame sequences. Some clones are absent from its copies; in checked studies, under half trace to an unresolved V gene, and the reason for the others is unknown. V, J and clone size derive from that table, while D and trimming were established from the DNA sequence. The sample table shows some 84,000 clones, and 78% are seen once. The ten top clones hold around 2.7% of the sample.

CDR3 length: 16 amino acids, cysteine to phenylalanine. The retained sequence is limited to the CDR3, 48 bases, with the frame set at the first base. The germline V gene (reference sequence) provides CDR1 LNHDA and CDR2 SQIVND. Cut back by 6 bases and 0 bases, the V and J ends lie 15 bases apart. In total, approximately 690 healthy bone marrow donors made up the cohort. At the time of sampling, all cohort members were nominally healthy, though unrecorded immune exposures were likely present. The donor tested CMV seropositive, placing the donor among the 290 or so seropositive members of the cohort. A peripheral blood sample was provided by each donor, and peripheral blood mononuclear cells were used for TCR beta sequencing. Genomic DNA extraction from the blood cell samples was performed with the Qiagen DNeasy Blood Extraction Kit.

The sequenced material came from PBMCs. The TCR sequence derives from a male donor in good health and CMV-seropositive. The chain links TRBV19 with TRBJ2-1; TRBD2 is a possible D gene, resting on 7 matching bases. The DNA reads TGTGCCAGTAGGACGAGGGGGGGGCTCTCCTACAATGAGCAGTTCTTC. Its translation reads: CASRTRGGLSYNEQFF.